This passage covers 31 T cell receptor beta chains from one sample sequenced in a study of blood T cell repertoires in COVID-19. TCRdb keeps only in-frame clones here, not all; method: immunoSEQ multiplex PCR. The sample holds fewer than 85,000 clones, roughly 88% seen once. Sequenced: peripheral blood. The receptors come from a man between 45 and 60 years old with active COVID-19.

The J gene is TRBJ1-1, the V gene TRBV15; 7 bases map to TRBD1. Trimming took 7 bases from V and 2 from J; bases not matched to a gene: 4. The CDR3 extends over 13 amino acids. CDR1 and CDR2 from the germline V gene are LNHNV and YYDKDF (reference sequence). The CDR3 loop reads CATNYRGNTEAFF. CDR3 sequence (DNA): TGTGCCACCAATTACAGGGGAAACACTGAAGCTTTCTTT.

This chain uses TRBV4-3 with TRBJ2-1; D gene unclear. The germline V gene encodes CDR1 LGHNA and CDR2 YSLEER. The CDR3 extends over 15 amino acids. Trimming took off 1 base at V and 4 bases at J, with 11 bases between the two ends. The chain's CDR3 is CASSQGSPFYNEQFF. Written as DNA, the CDR3 is TGCGCCAGCAGCCAAGGCAGTCCATTTTACAATGAGCAGTTCTTC.

In this sample, this clone turned up a few times. The chain recombines TRBV9 with TRBJ1-3; D is unclear. Germline V lookup: CDR1 SGDLS, CDR2 YYNGEE. The CDR3 loop spans 15 amino acids. Deletions cut 0 bases from V and 4 bases from J, with 11 bases between. The CDR3, as DNA: TGTGCCAGCAGCGTAGGCTCAGGTTTAGGAAACACCATATATTTT. This codes for CASSVGSGLGNTIYF.

The chain uses TRBV29-1 and TRBJ2-7, with 8 positions matching TRBD1. CDR1 is SQVTM and CDR2 is ANQGSEA in the germline V gene. The junction had 11 bases not matched to a gene; V was cut back by 4 bases and J by 3 bases. The CDR3 has 15 residues. The CDR3 region is CSVAQPRTGNYEQYF. The CDR3 nucleotides read TGCAGCGTTGCTCAACCCCGGACAGGGAACTACGAGCAGTACTTC.

The V gene is TRBV24-1, the J gene TRBJ2-1; the match to TRBD2 covers 8 bases. Germline V gives CDR1 KGHDR, CDR2 SFDVKD. The CDR3 covers 16 residues. Unmatched junction bases numbered 8, after V lost 4 bases and J lost 4 bases. The CDR3 DNA is TGTGCCACCAGTGACCTCCCTAGCGGGCCTTACAATGAGCAGTTCTTC. Translated: CATSDLPSGPYNEQFF.

V is TRBV3-1 (or the pseudogene TRBV3-2) and J is TRBJ2-5, with TRBD2 matching over 7 bases. The V and J ends lost 1 base and 2 bases, in that order; junction bases with no gene match: 13. Germline lookup yields CDR1 LGHDT and CDR2 YNNKEL (reference sequence). There are 18 residues in the CDR3. In DNA form, the CDR3 reads TGTGCCAGCAGCCAAGCTTCCAGGCGCGGGGGACCTCAAGAGACCCAGTACTTC. Protein sequence: CASSQASRRGGPQETQYF.

CDR3 DNA: TGTGCCAGCAGGGCCGGAGGGAGGTACACTGAAGCTTTCTTT. Translation: CASRAGGRYTEAFF. V usage is TRBV28 and J usage is TRBJ1-1; D is unresolved. The CDR3 length is 14 residues. Germline CDR1 is MDHEN and CDR2 is SYDVKM. V shed 6 bases and J shed 3 bases, with 14 bases lying between them.

This CDR3 is CASSEIDREGEQYF. The CDR3 DNA reads as TGTGCCAGCAGTGAAATCGATAGGGAGGGCGAGCAGTACTTC. The chain combines TRBV25-1 with TRBJ2-7, with 7 bases that match TRBD2. Germline CDR1 is MGHDK and CDR2 is SYGVNS. J lost 6 bases, V lost 2 bases, and 7 bases had no gene match. The CDR3 runs 14 residues.

The V and J genes are TRBV28 and TRBJ1-4; D remains unclear. Trimming removed 3 bases at V and 0 bases at J, with 11 bases between. Germline values: CDR1 MDHEN, CDR2 SYDVKM. CDR3 length equals 16 residues. The chain's CDR3 is CASSLRDSATNEKLFF. CDR3 in DNA: TGTGCCAGCAGTTTGCGTGACTCCGCAACTAATGAAAAACTGTTTTTT.

The chain employs TRBV11-1 and TRBJ1-3; the D is unclear. Trimming removed 4 bases at V and 3 bases at J, with 16 bases between. Germline V lookup: CDR1 SGHAT, CDR2 FQDESV (reference sequence). The CDR3 has 16 residues. CDR3 coding DNA: TGTGCCAGCAGCTCGACTTCGGTTGGCATTGGAAACACCATATATTTT. This sequence encodes CASSSTSVGIGNTIYF. Full variable domain (outside the CDR3, taken from reference TRBV11-1 and TRBJ1-3): EAEVAQSPRYKITEKSQAVAFWCDPISGHATLYWYRQILGQGPELLVQFQDESVVDDSQLPKDRFSAERLKGVDSTLKIQPAELGDSAMYLCASSSTSVGIGNTIYFGEGSWLTVV.

The chain links TRBV19 to TRBJ1-2; 9 bases agree with TRBD1. This CDR3 contains 15 residues. Germline CDR1 LNHDA, CDR2 SQIVND (reference sequence). The ends lost 3 bases at V and 7 bases at J; junction bases unmatched: 9. This CDR3 is CASSIGTGMSFGYTF. CDR3 bases: TGTGCCAGTAGTATTGGGACAGGGATGTCCTTTGGCTACACCTTC.

This clone has a handful of counts. The chain has TRBV4-3 and TRBJ1-4; 9 bases fit TRBD1. Trimming took 3 bases from V and 0 from J; bases not matched to a gene: 2. Germline CDR1 reads LGHNA; CDR2 reads YSLEER. The CDR3 totals 16 residues. Written as DNA, the CDR3 is TGCGCCAGCAGCCAGGGGACAGGGACAACTAATGAAAAACTGTTTTTT. It encodes CASSQGTGTTNEKLFF.

The genes are TRBV29-1 and TRBJ1-1; TRBD1 might be the D (5 bases). This CDR3 region has 13 residues. The germline gives CDR1 SQVTM, CDR2 ANQGSEA. V lost 4 bases and J lost 1, with 10 bases in between. CDR3 DNA sequence: TGCAGCGTTGTTACAGGTACGAACACTGAAGCTTTCTTT. It is translated as CSVVTGTNTEAFF.

The chain employs TRBV7-9 and TRBJ2-2; TRBD2 aligns across 12 bases. Germline loops: CDR1 SEHNR, CDR2 FQNEAQ (reference sequence). This CDR3 has 17 amino acids. With V trimmed by 5 bases and J by 4 bases, 8 bases remained unmatched. The CDR3 is CASSPSASGGATGELFF. The CDR3 nucleotides are TGTGCCAGCAGCCCGTCGGCTAGCGGGGGGGCCACCGGGGAGCTGTTTTTT. The entire variable domain, with the rest obtained from reference TRBV7-9 and TRBJ2-2, is as follows: DTGVSQNPRHKITKRGQNVTFRCDPISEHNRLYWYRQTLGQGPEFLTYFQNEAQLEKSRLLSDRFSAERPKGSFSTLEIQRTEQGDSAMYLCASSPSASGGATGELFFGEGSRLTVL.

The chain is built from TRBV2 and TRBJ1-2; D might be TRBD1 (5 bases). V gave up 4 bases and J gave up 3 bases, with 9 bases separating them. CDR3 length equals 13 residues. Per the germline V gene, CDR1 is SNHLY and CDR2 is FYNNEI. The CDR3 bases are TGTGCCAGCAGTGTCGCACAGGACTATGGCTACACCTTC. Translation gives CASSVAQDYGYTF.

This clone was observed a handful of times. This rearrangement joins TRBV19 to TRBJ2-6; 9 positions agree with TRBD1. The CDR3 consists of 16 residues. V lost 2 bases, J lost 4 bases, and 3 bases stayed unmatched. Germline V gene sequence: CDR1 LNHDA, CDR2 SQIVND (reference sequence). DNA for the CDR3: TGTGCCAGTAGTATAAATGGACAGGGGGGGGCCAACGTCCTGACTTTC. It codes for CASSINGQGGANVLTF.

The chain couples TRBV7-8 to TRBJ1-4; 8 positions match TRBD1. The V gene end was trimmed by 5 bases and the J gene end by 13 bases; junction bases not matched to a gene: 15. The CDR3 loop spans 15 amino acids. From germline, CDR1 is SGHVS and CDR2 FQNEAQ. In DNA form, the CDR3 reads TGTGCCAGCAGCAGGACCGAGGGACAGGAAGAGGGACTGTTTTTT. Translating it yields CASSRTEGQEEGLFF.

The V call is TRBV30, the J call TRBJ1-1; the D gene is possibly TRBD1 (6 bases). The germline V and J ends were trimmed by 3 bases and 0 bases, with 14 bases remaining between them. CDR3 length: 15 amino acids. Germline CDR1 and CDR2: GTSNPN and SVGIG (reference sequence). Here the CDR3 DNA reads TGTGCCTGGAGACGAGGGGGTGGGATGAACACTGAAGCTTTCTTT. Protein product: CAWRRGGGMNTEAFF.

This chain connects TRBV9 to TRBJ1-2; D remains ambiguous. V dropped 6 bases and J dropped 5 bases, with 17 bases sitting between them. Germline CDR1 SGDLS, CDR2 YYNGEE. The CDR3 totals 14 residues. CDR3 in amino acids: CASTETQTGYGYTF. The CDR3 DNA is TGTGCCAGCACCGAAACCCAAACGGGATATGGCTACACCTTC. Complete variable domain (other parts from reference TRBV9 and TRBJ1-2): DSGVTQTPKHLITATGQRVTLRCSPRSGDLSVYWYQQSLDQGLQFLIQYYNGEERAKGNILERFSAQQFPDLHSELNLSSLELGDSALYFCASTETQTGYGYTFGSGTRLTVV.

The rearrangement joins TRBV7-2 to TRBJ2-1; 8 bases are a match to TRBD2. CDR3 length: 17 residues. With 1 base clipped from V and 0 bases from J, the junction kept 5 bases outside the gene matches. The germline gives CDR1 SGHTA, CDR2 FQGNSA. The CDR3 bases are TGTGCCAGCAGCTTAGGCTTTAGCGGGACCTCCTACAATGAGCAGTTCTTC. Amino acid sequence: CASSLGFSGTSYNEQFF.

The chain carries TRBV30 and TRBJ2-3, with D possibly being TRBD2 (5 bases). This CDR3 spans 14 amino acids. The ends were cut back, 0 bases at V and 0 bases at J, with 7 bases in the middle. The germline V gene encodes CDR1 GTSNPN and CDR2 SVGIG (reference sequence). For the CDR3, the DNA is TGTGCCTGGAGTGTACGAGGGAGCACAGATACGCAGTATTTT. Its protein product is CAWSVRGSTDTQYF.

V gene TRBV9 combines with J gene TRBJ2-7; 7 positions agree with TRBD2. This CDR3 spans 17 amino acids. V lost 0 bases, J lost 1 base, and 10 bases stayed unmatched. The germline CDR1 and CDR2 sequences are SGDLS and YYNGEE. The CDR3 reads CASSVGMWEGRSYEQYF. The CDR3 DNA sequence: TGTGCCAGCAGCGTAGGAATGTGGGAGGGCCGGTCCTACGAGCAGTACTTC.

The genes are TRBV19 and TRBJ2-2; TRBD2 is a possible D gene (6 bases). CDR1 LNHDA and CDR2 SQIVND come from the germline V gene (reference sequence). The V end lost 5 bases, the J end lost 2 bases, and 12 bases lay between the germline ends. The CDR3 extends over 15 amino acids. The CDR3 protein is CASSAPGLNTGELFF. CDR3 nucleotide sequence: TGTGCCAGTAGTGCGCCGGGACTTAACACCGGGGAGCTGTTTTTT.

The chain has TRBV28 and TRBJ1-1; 7 bases line up with TRBD1. J gave up 2 bases and V 11 bases, and 5 bases lay outside the gene matches. CDR1 and CDR2 from the germline V gene are MDHEN and SYDVKM. CDR3 size: 12 residues. CDR3 nucleotides: TGTGCCGTCTCAGGGGGAAACACTGAAGCTTTCTTT. Its protein is CAVSGGNTEAFF. The complete variable domain, with remaining parts taken from reference TRBV28 and TRBJ1-1, reads DVKVTQSSRYLVKRTGEKVFLECVQDMDHENMFWYRQDPGLGLRLIYFSYDVKMKEKGDIPEGYSVSREKKERFSLILESASTNQTSMYLCAVSGGNTEAFFGQGTRLTVV.

V usage is TRBV10-2 and J usage is TRBJ2-7; the match to TRBD1 covers 8 bases. The CDR3 is 14 residues long. Germline lookup yields CDR1 WSHSY and CDR2 SAAADI. With 4 bases clipped from V and 3 bases from J, the junction kept 5 bases outside the gene matches. CDR3 sequence reads: CASSVPGQVYEQYF. CDR3 nucleotides: TGCGCCAGCAGTGTTCCGGGACAGGTCTACGAGCAGTACTTC.

The genes are TRBV7-9 and TRBJ2-5, with unresolved D. The V end lost 1 base, the J end lost 5 bases, and 8 bases lay between the germline ends. The CDR3 has 13 amino acids. The germline gives CDR1 SEHNR, CDR2 FQNEAQ (reference sequence). CDR3 sequence reads: CASSLGLFETQYF. The DNA of the CDR3 is TGTGCCAGCAGCTTAGGACTCTTCGAGACCCAGTACTTC.

The chain uses TRBV5-1 and TRBJ2-3; 13 nucleotides line up with TRBD2. The CDR3 is 16 amino acids. Germline trimming cut 4 bases from V and 5 bases from J; bases unmatched to any gene: 7. The germline V gene has CDR1 SGHRS and CDR2 YFSETQ. CDR3 DNA: TGCGCCAGCAGCGCCACTAGCGGGGGGGCCCAAGATACGCAGTATTTT. This codes for CASSATSGGAQDTQYF.

J is TRBJ2-5 and V is TRBV27; 15 nucleotides agree with TRBD2. The CDR3 covers 16 residues. The germline V gene has CDR1 MNHEY and CDR2 SMNVEV (reference sequence). V dropped 4 bases and J dropped 3; count of bases not matched to a gene: 3. The CDR3 coding sequence is TGTGCCAGCAGTTCAGGGACTAGCGGGGGGAAAGAGACCCAGTACTTC. As protein: CASSSGTSGGKETQYF.

The V call is TRBV6-5, the J call TRBJ1-4, with D hard to call. The CDR3 is made up of 14 amino acids. V dropped 9 bases and J dropped 1 base, with 12 bases sitting between them. Germline CDR1 MNHEY, CDR2 SVGAGI. As DNA, the CDR3 is TGTGCCAGTGGCCCCACACAAACTAATGAAAAACTGTTTTTT. As protein: CASGPTQTNEKLFF.

V usage is TRBV6-2 or TRBV6-3 and J usage is TRBJ1-1; D is unresolved. The CDR3 contains 14 residues. Germline CDR1 MNHEY, CDR2 SVGEGT. The V gene lost 2 bases and the J gene lost 2 bases, with 9 bases spanning the gap. The CDR3, as DNA: TGTGCCAGCAGTTACCTGAGGGTCAACACTGAAGCTTTCTTT. This translates into CASSYLRVNTEAFF.

The chain links TRBV19 to TRBJ2-3, with 7 bases identical to TRBD1. The germline CDR1 and CDR2 sequences are LNHDA and SQIVND (reference sequence). This CDR3 has 16 amino acids. Losses at the gene ends were 4 bases for V and 0 bases for J; bases not matched to a gene: 7. CDR3 amino acids: CASSTRRQGSTDTQYF. The CDR3 nucleotides are TGTGCCAGTAGTACCAGACGACAGGGCAGCACAGATACGCAGTATTTT.